This T cell receptor (beta chain) was identified during a study of cytomegalovirus exposure and HLA in healthy donors. Study observations and caveats: In a later analysis, a genetic analysis reported fewer productive-TCR N-insertions in an Asian-associated ancestry cluster than the cohort average.

With respect to this clone: Antigen unknown.

Germline V gene data show CDR1 as SGHTA and CDR2 as FQGTGA. Trimming took 0 bases from V and 10 from J; bases not matched to a gene: 3. The CDR3 covers 14 residues. This PCR relied on a set of 60 Vbeta primers and 13 Jbeta primers. Libraries were prepared by immunoSEQ multiplex PCR; TCRdb keeps only in-frame clonotypes and omits some of them. The table includes roughly 150,000 clones, around 75% detected once. Sequences were obtained from PBMCs. The sequence was obtained from a male donor in good health and CMV-seronegative. The chain has TRBV7-3 and TRBJ2-1; 10 nucleotides match TRBD2. This chain's CDR3 is CASSLTSGGREQFF. The CDR3 nucleotides are TGTGCCAGCAGCTTAACTAGCGGGGGGAGAGAGCAGTTCTTC.